The TCR beta chain described here comes from a study of cytomegalovirus exposure and HLA in healthy donors. On the study more broadly: Early released data had tens of millions of unique TCRs, all coming from HLA-typed donors. Study-level findings and limits: Sequencing likely caused a cluster of highly shared sequence variants. Productive rates of about 87% or about 30% were seen for most TCR beta V segments in an earlier analysis.

The V and J ends lost 4 bases and 4 bases, in that order; junction bases with no gene match: 12. CDR3 size: 17 residues. CDR1 is SGDLS, CDR2 YYNGEE, per germline. Each donor's status was that of a healthy bone marrow donor. Regarding this clone: Its target is not known.

This PCR relied on a set of 60 Vbeta primers and 13 Jbeta primers. Produced via immunoSEQ multiplex PCR; TCRdb's table is partial and in-frame only. The sample has roughly 90,000 clones, and its top ten clones hold roughly 15%. The clonotype was recovered from a man aged 45-65 years in good health and CMV-seropositive. The chain carries TRBV9 and TRBJ1-3, with TRBD1 matching 9 bases. Sequences were obtained from PBMCs. The CDR3 DNA is TGTGCCAGCAGCATGACAGGGGGATCCAGGGCCGGAAACACCATATATTTT. This translates into CASSMTGGSRAGNTIYF.